This T cell receptor (beta chain) was identified in a study of cytomegalovirus exposure and HLA in healthy donors. Libraries were prepared by immunoSEQ multiplex PCR; TCRdb keeps only in-frame clonotypes and omits some of them. This sample has under 250,000 clones; around nine tenths occur once, and the top ten carry 2.5% to 3%. Germline assignment: CDR1 MNHEY and CDR2 SMNVEV (reference sequence). The ends lost 0 bases at V and 4 bases at J; junction bases unmatched: 2. This CDR3 comprises 14 residues. Source material: PBMCs. This sequence joins TRBV27 and TRBJ1-2, with TRBD1 identical over 7 bases. The TCR comes from a man between 18 and 29 years old in good health and CMV-seronegative. The CDR3 nucleotides are TGTGCCAGCAGTTTATCGACAGGGCTCTATGGCTACACCTTC. Its translation is CASSLSTGLYGYTF.